The 22 T cell receptor beta chains listed next were all sequenced from one sample in a study of cytomegalovirus exposure and HLA in healthy donors. The PCR had 60 Vbeta and 13 Jbeta primers. TCRdb keeps only in-frame clones here, not all; method: immunoSEQ multiplex PCR. The repertoire has roughly 150,000 clones, around three quarters of them found once; the top ten carry about 3.1%. Sequencing used PBMCs. These receptors were taken from a male donor in good health and CMV-seronegative.

The chain uses TRBV11-3 and TRBJ2-2; D may be TRBD2 (5 bases). V lost 0 bases and J 6 bases, leaving 8 bases between the germline ends. Germline values: CDR1 SGHNT, CDR2 YENEEA. This CDR3 has 14 residues. The CDR3: CASSLDRGSGELFF. The CDR3 DNA reads as TGTGCCAGCAGCTTAGATCGCGGGTCCGGGGAGCTGTTTTTT.

The chain combines TRBV27 with TRBJ1-1, with D perhaps matching TRBD1 (5 bases). This CDR3 contains 13 residues. Germline V lookup: CDR1 MNHEY, CDR2 SMNVEV (reference sequence). The V end was cut by 3 bases, the J end by 5 bases, with 10 bases between. This chain's CDR3 is CASSLMGLTEAFF. The CDR3 nucleotides read TGTGCCAGCAGTTTGATGGGGCTGACTGAAGCTTTCTTT.

This sequence joins TRBV30 and TRBJ1-2; the D gene is possibly TRBD1 (5 bases). Per the germline V gene, CDR1 is GTSNPN and CDR2 is SVGIG (reference sequence). V lost 4 bases, J lost 6 bases, and 12 bases lay in between. This CDR3 region has 12 residues. The DNA of the CDR3 is TGTGCCTGGAACAGATACAGGAATGGCTACACCTTC. Translated: CAWNRYRNGYTF.

This clone was detected once. This rearrangement joins TRBV7-2 to TRBJ1-1; D is unresolved. V was shortened by 3 bases and J by 1 base, with 6 bases between the two germline ends. The CDR3 loop spans 13 amino acids. Germline values: CDR1 SGHTA, CDR2 FQGNSA. This CDR3 is CASSFGENTEAFF. CDR3 bases: TGTGCCAGCAGCTTCGGAGAGAACACTGAAGCTTTCTTT. Full variable domain (outside the CDR3, taken from reference TRBV7-2 and TRBJ1-1): GAGVSQSPSNKVTEKGKDVELRCDPISGHTALYWYRQSLGQGLEFLIYFQGNSAPDKSGLPSDRFSAERTGGSVSTLTIQRTQQEDSAVYLCASSFGENTEAFFGQGTRLTVV.

The chain uses TRBV11-2 and TRBJ2-3; 8 bases map to TRBD2. In germline, CDR1 is SGHAT, CDR2 FQNNGV. The CDR3 contains 16 residues. Germline trimming cut 6 bases from V and 2 bases from J; bases unmatched to any gene: 10. DNA of the CDR3: TGTGCCAGCAGTCCTCCACTAGCGGAGATCACAGATACGCAGTATTTT. It translates to CASSPPLAEITDTQYF.

The rearrangement joins TRBV7-2 to TRBJ2-5, with 7 positions matching TRBD1. The CDR3 is made up of 13 amino acids. The V gene's germline CDR1 is SGHTA and CDR2 FQGNSA. The trim removed 11 bases at V and 4 bases at J, leaving 10 bases unmatched. The CDR3: CAGTRQGPETQYF. In DNA, the CDR3 is TGTGCCGGTACTAGACAGGGACCAGAGACCCAGTACTTC. Supplemented by reference TRBV7-2 and TRBJ2-5, the full variable domain reads GAGVSQSPSNKVTEKGKDVELRCDPISGHTALYWYRQSLGQGLEFLIYFQGNSAPDKSGLPSDRFSAERTGGSVSTLTIQRTQQEDSAVYLCAGTRQGPETQYFGPGTRLLVL.

The chain carries TRBV9 and TRBJ1-4; 7 nucleotides line up with TRBD1. V lost 4 bases and J lost 8; bases outside the gene matches: 5. The CDR3 sequence is 13 residues long. Germline-derived CDR1 and CDR2 are SGDLS and YYNGEE. The CDR3 loop is CASSTGTVEKLFF. In DNA, the CDR3 is TGTGCCAGCAGCACAGGGACAGTAGAAAAACTGTTTTTT.

V and J are TRBV5-1 and TRBJ1-5; D is undetermined. The CDR3 contains 14 residues. V shed 4 bases and J shed 7 bases, with 15 bases lying between them. Germline V CDR1 and CDR2: SGHRS, YFSETQ. The CDR3 reads CASSIAPLGQPQHF. The DNA for the CDR3 is TGCGCCAGCAGCATTGCCCCACTCGGGCAGCCCCAGCATTTT.

The CDR3 spells CASSLEFGTGGYTF. CDR3 nucleotides: TGTGCCAGCAGCTTGGAGTTTGGGACTGGGGGCTACACCTTC. The chain is built from TRBV5-5 and TRBJ1-2; TRBD1 might be the D (5 bases). Germline V gives CDR1 SGHKS, CDR2 YYEKEE (reference sequence). V was trimmed by 0 bases and J by 8 bases, leaving 14 bases between them. The CDR3 has 14 residues.

The rearrangement uses TRBV18 and TRBJ1-2; D is perhaps TRBD1 (6 bases). CDR3 length equals 15 residues. CDR1 is KGHSH and CDR2 is LQKENI in the germline V gene. V lost 3 bases and J lost 0, with 11 bases in between. The CDR3 DNA reads as TGTGCCAGCTCACCTCGCGGGGGGCCTAACTATGGCTACACCTTC. It codes for CASSPRGGPNYGYTF.

The chain couples TRBV28 to TRBJ2-2; TRBD1 aligns across 9 bases. This CDR3 has 15 residues. The V segment lost 5 bases and the J segment 4 bases; nucleotides outside the gene matches: 5. CDR1 is MDHEN and CDR2 is SYDVKM in the germline V gene. The CDR3 region is CASSPDRGGTGELFF. In DNA form, the CDR3 reads TGTGCCAGCAGTCCCGACAGGGGGGGCACCGGGGAGCTGTTTTTT.

This sequence joins TRBV11-3 and TRBJ2-2; D might be TRBD2 (5 bases). There are 14 residues in the CDR3. V was pared by 5 bases and J by 2 bases, with 9 bases between. Germline V gene sequence: CDR1 SGHNT, CDR2 YENEEA. The CDR3 here is CASSRRGNTGELFF. As DNA, the CDR3 is TGTGCCAGCAGCCGACGGGGAAACACCGGGGAGCTGTTTTTT. The full variable domain, completed using reference TRBV11-3 and TRBJ2-2, is EAGVVQSPRYKIIEKKQPVAFWCNPISGHNTLYWYLQNLGQGPELLIRYENEEAVDDSQLPKDRFSAERLKGVDSTLKIQPAELGDSAVYLCASSRRGNTGELFFGEGSRLTVL.

By proportion, this clone is medium-sized. V and J are TRBV9 and TRBJ2-1, with D maybe TRBD1 (7 bases). V lost 2 bases and J 4 bases, leaving 16 bases between the germline ends. CDR1 SGDLS and CDR2 YYNGEE come from the germline V gene. CDR3 length: 16 residues. In DNA, the CDR3 is TGTGCCAGCAGCGTTAGACAGGGCGGGGAGTACAATGAGCAGTTCTTC. Translating gives CASSVRQGGEYNEQFF.

The chain recombines TRBV13 with TRBJ2-4, with TRBD1 matching over 10 bases. The junction had 9 bases not matched to a gene; V was cut back by 5 bases and J by 8 bases. Germline V gives CDR1 PRHDT, CDR2 FYEKMQ (reference sequence). This CDR3 spans 15 amino acids. CDR3 amino acids: CASSTGQGRADIQYF. The CDR3 DNA follows: TGTGCCAGCAGCACGGGACAGGGGAGAGCGGACATTCAGTACTTC.

Only one count was recorded for this clone. The gene calls are TRBV6-5 and TRBJ1-2, with 9 bases identical to TRBD1. V lost 5 bases and J lost 2; bases outside the gene matches: 3. The CDR3 loop spans 14 amino acids. Germline V gene sequence: CDR1 MNHEY, CDR2 SVGAGI. The CDR3 DNA reads TGTGCCAGCAGTAGGGACAGGGAAAACTATGGCTACACCTTC. Amino acid sequence: CASSRDRENYGYTF.

The rearrangement joins TRBV9 to TRBJ2-1, with 12 bases aligning to TRBD2. The V segment lost 7 bases and the J segment 3 bases; nucleotides outside the gene matches: 5. The germline V gene encodes CDR1 SGDLS and CDR2 YYNGEE. The CDR3 loop spans 15 amino acids. CDR3 nucleotide sequence: TGTGCCAGCGCGGTACTAGCGGGAGGCTACAATGAGCAGTTCTTC. It encodes CASAVLAGGYNEQFF.

As DNA, the CDR3 is TGTGCCATCAGTGAGTCTCGGGGGGGCGGCACTGAAGCTTTCTTT. Protein sequence: CAISESRGGGTEAFF. V and J are TRBV10-3 and TRBJ1-1, with TRBD1 as a possible D gene (6 bases). Germline V CDR1 and CDR2: ENHRY, SYGVKD. V was pared by 0 bases and J by 4 bases, with 12 bases between. CDR3 length equals 15 residues.

As concerns this clone: At one of its ends the junction is not consistent with the germline gene, which may arise from a read error. This sequence joins TRBV7-9 and TRBJ2-5; D uncertain. Germline values: CDR1 SEHNR, CDR2 FQNEAQ (reference sequence). There are 13 residues in the CDR3. DNA for the CDR3: TGTTCCAGCAGCTCCCCATCACAGGAGACCCAGTACTTC. It specifies CSSSSPSQETQYF.

Worth noting for this clone: The CDR3 does not end in the conserved phenylalanine or tryptophan, so this is likely a read error. V and J are TRBV27 and TRBJ2-7; TRBD1 agrees at 7 bases. The length of the CDR3 is 15 residues. CDR1 is MNHEY and CDR2 is SMNVEV in the germline V gene (reference sequence). V dropped 7 bases and J dropped 3; count of bases not matched to a gene: 12. The CDR3 DNA reads as TGTGCCAGCACCCAGGACAGGTTCAGAATCTACGAGCAGTACCTC. As protein: CASTQDRFRIYEQYL.

The V call is TRBV9, the J call TRBJ2-6, with TRBD2 identical over 7 bases. The CDR3 is 18 residues long. V shed 4 bases and J 1 base; nucleotides not matched to a gene: 11. Looked up from germline, CDR1 is SGDLS and CDR2 is YYNGEE. CDR3 sequence (DNA): TGTGCCAGCAGCTCCCGGGGAGGGTCAGGGTCTGGGGCCAACGTCCTGACTTTC. It yields the protein CASSSRGGSGSGANVLTF.

This clone was counted once. The chain couples TRBV21-1 to TRBJ1-5. TRBV21-1 is assigned pseudogene status. There are 16 residues in the CDR3. Here the CDR3 reads CASSNRRGPLSQPQHF. The CDR3 DNA follows: TGTGCCAGCAGCAATAGGCGGGGCCCCCTTTCTCAGCCCCAGCATTTT.

The chain carries TRBV2 and TRBJ2-3; no clear D. Trimming shortened V by 6 bases and J by 2 bases, and 15 bases separated the two germline ends. The germline gives CDR1 SNHLY, CDR2 FYNNEI. The CDR3 runs 15 residues. The CDR3 loop reads CASSPRQAITDTQYF. CDR3 coding DNA: TGTGCCAGCAGCCCCCGCCAGGCCATCACAGATACGCAGTATTTT.